This T cell receptor (beta chain) is from a study of T cells after posttransplantation cyclophosphamide. Concerning this clone itself: Its target is not known.

Findings and limits, study-wide: Donor CD8+ memory clones often dominated recipient blood repertoires at later times.

A marrow graft followed busulfan-fludarabine conditioning, with cyclophosphamide on days +3 and +4. This table comes from immunoSEQ multiplex PCR, and its TCRdb copy is limited to in-frame clones, with some not included. The sample carries around 40,000 clones, 90% recorded once. Germline loops: CDR1 SGHVS, CDR2 FNYEAQ. The CDR3 consists of 15 residues. Trimming removed 1 base at V and 8 bases at J, with 15 bases between. V gene TRBV7-6 combines with J gene TRBJ2-1, with a possible D match to TRBD1 (6 bases). This TCR derives from a male patient between 60 and 69 years old who received an allogeneic stem cell transplant from a related donor and was CMV-positive. Some T cells may have originated in the graft donor. Sequencing used PBMCs, obtained roughly 59 days after allogeneic stem cell transplant with posttransplant cyclophosphamide. CDR3 sequence reads: CASSLEQGLLDEQFF. DNA for the CDR3: TGTGCCAGCAGCTTAGAACAGGGCCTTTTGGATGAGCAGTTCTTC.